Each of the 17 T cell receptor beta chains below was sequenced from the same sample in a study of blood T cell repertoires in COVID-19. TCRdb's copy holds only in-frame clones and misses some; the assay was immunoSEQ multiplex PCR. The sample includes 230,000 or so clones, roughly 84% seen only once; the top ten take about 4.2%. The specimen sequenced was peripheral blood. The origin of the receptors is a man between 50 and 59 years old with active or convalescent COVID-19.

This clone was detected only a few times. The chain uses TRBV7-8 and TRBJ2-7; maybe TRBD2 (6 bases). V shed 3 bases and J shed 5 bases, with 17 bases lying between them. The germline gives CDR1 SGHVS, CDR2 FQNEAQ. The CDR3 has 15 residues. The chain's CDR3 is CASSLVDREVNEQYF. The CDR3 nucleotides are TGTGCCAGCAGCTTGGTAGATAGGGAGGTCAACGAGCAGTACTTC.

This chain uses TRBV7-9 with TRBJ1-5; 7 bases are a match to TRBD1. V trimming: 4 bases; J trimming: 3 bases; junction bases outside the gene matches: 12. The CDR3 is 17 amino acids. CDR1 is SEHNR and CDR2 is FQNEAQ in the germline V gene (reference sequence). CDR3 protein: CASSYQIRQGDNQPQHF. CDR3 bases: TGTGCCAGCAGCTACCAAATTAGACAGGGCGACAATCAGCCCCAGCATTTT.

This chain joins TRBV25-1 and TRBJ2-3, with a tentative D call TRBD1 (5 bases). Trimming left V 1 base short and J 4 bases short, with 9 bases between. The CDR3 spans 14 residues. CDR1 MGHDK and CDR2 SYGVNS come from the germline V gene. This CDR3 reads CASSEWAGSDTQYF. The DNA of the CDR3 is TGTGCCAGCAGTGAATGGGCAGGGTCAGATACGCAGTATTTT.

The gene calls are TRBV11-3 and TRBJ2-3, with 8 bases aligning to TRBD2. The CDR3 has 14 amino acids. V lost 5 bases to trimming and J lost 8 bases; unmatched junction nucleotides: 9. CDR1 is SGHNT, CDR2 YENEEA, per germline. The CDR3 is CASSVSGGLGTQYF. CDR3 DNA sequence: TGTGCCAGCAGCGTGAGCGGGGGTCTGGGTACGCAGTATTTT.

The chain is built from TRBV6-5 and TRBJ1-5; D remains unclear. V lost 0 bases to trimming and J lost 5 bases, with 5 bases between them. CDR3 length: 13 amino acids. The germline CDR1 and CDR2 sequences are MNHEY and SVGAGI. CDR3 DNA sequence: TGTGCCAGCAGTTACTCGTTAGATCAGCCCCAGCATTTT. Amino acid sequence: CASSYSLDQPQHF.

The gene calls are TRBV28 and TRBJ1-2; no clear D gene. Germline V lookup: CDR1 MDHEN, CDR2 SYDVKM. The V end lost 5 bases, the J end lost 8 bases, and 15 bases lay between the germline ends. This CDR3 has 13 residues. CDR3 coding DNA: TGTGCCAGCAGTAGCGACGTGGGTGGGGGCTACACCTTC. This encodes CASSSDVGGGYTF.

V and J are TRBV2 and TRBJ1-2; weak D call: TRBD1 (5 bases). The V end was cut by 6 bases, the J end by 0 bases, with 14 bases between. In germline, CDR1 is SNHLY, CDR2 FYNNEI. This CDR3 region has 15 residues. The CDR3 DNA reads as TGTGCCAGCAGCGCCGGACGGGGGGCTAACTATGGCTACACCTTC. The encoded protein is CASSAGRGANYGYTF.

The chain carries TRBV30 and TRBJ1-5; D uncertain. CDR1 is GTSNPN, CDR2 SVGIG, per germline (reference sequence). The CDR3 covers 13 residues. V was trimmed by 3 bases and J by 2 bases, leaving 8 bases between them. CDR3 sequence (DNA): TGTGCCTGGAGCGCCGAGGGCAATCAGCCCCAGCATTTT. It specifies CAWSAEGNQPQHF.

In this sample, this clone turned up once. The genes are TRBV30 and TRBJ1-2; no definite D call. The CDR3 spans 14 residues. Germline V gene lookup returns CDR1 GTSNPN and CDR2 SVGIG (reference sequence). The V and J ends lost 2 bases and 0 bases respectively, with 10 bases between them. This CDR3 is CAWSREISNYGYTF. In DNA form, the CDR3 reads TGTGCCTGGAGTAGGGAGATATCTAACTATGGCTACACCTTC.

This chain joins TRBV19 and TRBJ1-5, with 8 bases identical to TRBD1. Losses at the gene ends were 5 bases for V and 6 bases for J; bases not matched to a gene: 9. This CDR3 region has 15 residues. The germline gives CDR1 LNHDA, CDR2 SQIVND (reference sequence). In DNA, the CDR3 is TGTGCCAGTAGTCCAGGGGGCCCTAGGGGTCAGCCCCAGCATTTT. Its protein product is CASSPGGPRGQPQHF.

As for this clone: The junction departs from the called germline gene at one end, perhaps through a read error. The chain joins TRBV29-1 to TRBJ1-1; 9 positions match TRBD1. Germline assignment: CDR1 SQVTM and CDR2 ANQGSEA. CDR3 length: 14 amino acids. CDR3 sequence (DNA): TGCAGCGCTGAAATTACAGGGGGCGCGACTGAAGCTTTCTTT. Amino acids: CSAEITGGATEAFF.

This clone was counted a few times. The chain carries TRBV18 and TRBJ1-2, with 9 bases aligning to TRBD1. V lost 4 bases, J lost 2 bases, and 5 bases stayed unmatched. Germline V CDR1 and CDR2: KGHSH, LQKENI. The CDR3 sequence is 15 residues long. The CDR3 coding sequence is TGTGCCAGCTCACGGGCACAGGGGGCGAACTATGGCTACACCTTC. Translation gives CASSRAQGANYGYTF.

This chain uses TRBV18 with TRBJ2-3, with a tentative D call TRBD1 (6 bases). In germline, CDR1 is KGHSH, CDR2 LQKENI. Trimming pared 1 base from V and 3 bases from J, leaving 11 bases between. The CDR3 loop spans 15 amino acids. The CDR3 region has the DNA TGTGCCAGCTCACCACGAGGGGGTACGACAGATACGCAGTATTTT. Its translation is CASSPRGGTTDTQYF.

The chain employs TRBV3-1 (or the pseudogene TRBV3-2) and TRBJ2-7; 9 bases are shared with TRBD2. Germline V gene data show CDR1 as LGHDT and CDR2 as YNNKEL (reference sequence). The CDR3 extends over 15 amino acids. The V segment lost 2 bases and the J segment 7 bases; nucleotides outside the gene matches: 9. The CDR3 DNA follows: TGTGCCAGCAGCCAACTGAGGAGCGGGGGGTGGGAGCAGTACTTC. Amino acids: CASSQLRSGGWEQYF.

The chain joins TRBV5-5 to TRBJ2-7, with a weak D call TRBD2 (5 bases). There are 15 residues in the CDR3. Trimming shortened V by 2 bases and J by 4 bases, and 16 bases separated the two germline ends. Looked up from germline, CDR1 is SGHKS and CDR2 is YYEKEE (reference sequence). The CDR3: CASSFSSGSGYEQYF. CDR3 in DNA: TGTGCCAGCAGCTTTAGTTCGGGGTCGGGTTACGAGCAGTACTTC.

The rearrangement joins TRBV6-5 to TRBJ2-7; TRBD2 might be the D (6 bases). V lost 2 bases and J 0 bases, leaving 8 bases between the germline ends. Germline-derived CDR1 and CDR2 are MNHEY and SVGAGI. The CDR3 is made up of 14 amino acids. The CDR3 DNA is TGTGCCAGCAGTTACAAGCGGGCCTCCTACGAGCAGTACTTC. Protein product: CASSYKRASYEQYF.

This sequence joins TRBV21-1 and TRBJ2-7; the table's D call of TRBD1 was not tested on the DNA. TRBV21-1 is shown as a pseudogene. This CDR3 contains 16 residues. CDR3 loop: CASSKARYRGGGEQYF. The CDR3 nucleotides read TGTGCCAGCAGCAAAGCGCGTTACAGGGGAGGTGGCGAGCAGTACTTC.